This is a list of T cell receptor beta chains from one sample in a study of Graves' ophthalmopathy and Graves' hyperthyroidism. MiXCR was run by TCRdb on the multiplex PCR reads, yielding one entry per CDR3 protein. The repertoire holds nearly 400,000 distinct CDR3 sequences, with around 16% as singletons. The specimen sequenced was peripheral blood. Source of these receptors: a young woman with Graves' ophthalmopathy. Each CDR3 is given with its conserved first and last residue. D genes are given only for firm matches. Clone size is stated in some rows and not others, as once, few, many or a class when expanded.

length: 14
size: -
V: TRBV6-2/TRBV6-3
J: TRBJ2-5
D: -
CDR3: CASSPSDVQETQYF
DNA: TGTGCCAGCAGCCCGTCGGACGTCCAAGAGACCCAGTACTTC

length: 15
size: -
V: TRBV12-3/TRBV12-4
J: TRBJ2-5
D: TRBD2
CDR3: CASSWRAGGGETQYF
DNA: TGTGCCAGCAGTTGGAGAGCGGGAGGGGGAGAGACCCAGTACTTC

length: 14
size: -
V: TRBV10-3
J: TRBJ2-7
D: TRBD2
CDR3: CATNYGTRSYEQYF
DNA: TGTGCCACAAACTACGGGACTAGAAGCTACGAGCAGTACTTC

length: 15
size: many
V: TRBV6-2/TRBV6-3
J: TRBJ2-7
D: -
CDR3: CASSSVGRATYEQYF
DNA: TGTGCCAGCAGTTCGGTCGGCAGAGCCACCTACGAGCAGTACTTC

length: 15
size: many
V: TRBV10-3
J: TRBJ2-2
D: -
CDR3: CAIRRGMRDTGELFF
DNA: TGTGCCATCAGGAGGGGAATGAGGGACACCGGGGAGCTGTTTTTT

length: 12
size: many
V: TRBV27
J: TRBJ1-1
D: TRBD1
CDR3: CASGDRAGEAFF
DNA: TGTGCCAGCGGAGACAGGGCGGGTGAAGCTTTCTTT

length: 12
size: many
V: TRBV28
J: TRBJ1-5
D: -
CDR3: CASSLPSQPQHF
DNA: TGTGCCAGCAGTTTGCCCAGTCAGCCCCAGCATTTT

length: 13
size: many
V: TRBV5-1
J: TRBJ2-7
D: TRBD1
CDR3: CASSFQGANEQYF
DNA: TGCGCCAGCAGCTTCCAGGGGGCCAACGAGCAGTACTTC

length: 14
size: -
V: TRBV6-1
J: TRBJ1-6
D: -
CDR3: CASHLGTYNSPLHF
DNA: TGTGCCAGCCACCTTGGGACCTATAATTCACCCCTCCACTTT

length: 15
size: many
V: TRBV9
J: TRBJ1-2
D: -
CDR3: CASSVGVGLQDGYTF
DNA: TGTGCCAGCAGCGTAGGGGTAGGGCTACAGGATGGCTACACCTTC

length: 14
size: many
V: TRBV6-5
J: TRBJ1-1
D: -
CDR3: CASNNPQRPAEAFF
DNA: TGTGCCAGCAATAACCCCCAGAGGCCGGCGGAAGCTTTCTTT

length: 14
size: many
V: TRBV7-9
J: TRBJ1-6
D: -
CDR3: CASSRGREDSPLHF
DNA: TGTGCCAGCAGCCGGGGACGAGAAGATTCACCCCTCCACTTT

length: 14
size: many
V: TRBV20-1
J: TRBJ2-5
D: TRBD1
CDR3: CSARATGGGQTQYF
DNA: TGCAGTGCTAGAGCCACAGGGGGTGGGCAGACCCAGTACTTC

length: 15
size: many
V: TRBV19
J: TRBJ2-7
D: -
CDR3: CASSTSPAGQSEQYF
DNA: TGTGCCAGTAGTACATCACCCGCGGGTCAGTCCGAGCAGTACTTC

length: 18
size: -
V: TRBV19
J: TRBJ2-4
D: -
CDR3: CASSIAGPGFLAKNIQYF
DNA: TGTGCCAGTAGTATAGCAGGCCCAGGTTTTCTAGCCAAAAACATTCAGTACTTC

length: 12
size: -
V: TRBV2
J: TRBJ1-2
D: -
CDR3: CASSAENYGYTF
DNA: TGTGCCAGCAGCGCAGAGAACTATGGCTACACCTTC

length: 13
size: -
V: TRBV5-1
J: TRBJ1-6
D: -
CDR3: CASSLLAGSPLHF
DNA: TGCGCCAGCAGCTTGTTGGCGGGATCACCCCTCCACTTT

length: 18
size: few
V: TRBV28
J: TRBJ1-1
D: TRBD1
CDR3: CASSPVFRTGATDTEAFF
DNA: TGTGCCAGCAGTCCAGTCTTTAGGACAGGAGCTACGGACACTGAAGCTTTCTTT

length: 13
size: many
V: TRBV7-2
J: TRBJ1-1
D: -
CDR3: CASSLQPNTEAFF
DNA: TGTGCCAGCAGCTTACAGCCAAACACTGAAGCTTTCTTT

length: 13
size: many
V: TRBV6-5
J: TRBJ1-1
D: -
CDR3: CATRDKKNTEAFF
DNA: TGTGCCACTAGAGACAAGAAGAACACTGAAGCTTTCTTT

length: 14
size: many
V: TRBV7-3
J: TRBJ1-1
D: TRBD1
CDR3: CASSLEGAGTEAFF
DNA: TGTGCCAGCAGCTTAGAGGGGGCGGGGACTGAAGCTTTCTTT

length: 15
size: many
V: TRBV11-2
J: TRBJ2-7
D: -
CDR3: CASTSGRGSSYEQYF
DNA: TGTGCCAGCACCTCCGGGAGAGGGAGCTCCTACGAGCAGTACTTC

length: 15
size: many
V: TRBV4-3
J: TRBJ1-5
D: -
CDR3: CASSAWSGSNQPQHF
DNA: TGCGCCAGCAGCGCCTGGAGCGGTAGCAATCAGCCCCAGCATTTT

length: 13
size: many
V: TRBV20-1
J: TRBJ1-1
D: TRBD1
CDR3: CSARKTGGTEAFF
DNA: TGCAGTGCTAGAAAGACAGGGGGCACTGAAGCTTTCTTT

length: 12
size: many
V: TRBV29-1
J: TRBJ2-7
D: -
CDR3: CSVVAGIYEQYF
DNA: TGCAGCGTTGTAGCAGGCATCTACGAGCAGTACTTC

length: 16
size: -
V: TRBV5-1
J: TRBJ2-5
D: TRBD1
CDR3: CASKETYRTGRETQYF
DNA: TGCGCCAGTAAGGAGACCTACAGGACAGGGCGAGAGACCCAGTACTTC

length: 12
size: many
V: TRBV6-2/TRBV6-3
J: TRBJ2-7
D: -
CDR3: CASSYSPVEQYF
DNA: TGTGCCAGCAGTTACTCGCCAGTGGAGCAGTACTTC

length: 15
size: once
V: TRBV24-1
J: TRBJ1-1
D: -
CDR3: CATSDSHAMNTEAFF
DNA: TGTGCCACCAGTGACTCCCATGCCATGAACACTGAAGCTTTCTTT

length: 13
size: many
V: TRBV28
J: TRBJ2-5
D: -
CDR3: CASSLRDQEAQYF
DNA: TGTGCCAGCAGTTTAAGGGATCAAGAGGCCCAGTACTTC

length: 14
size: many
V: TRBV7-8
J: TRBJ1-1
D: -
CDR3: CASSLVELNTEAFF
DNA: TGTGCCAGCAGCTTAGTGGAGCTGAACACTGAAGCTTTCTTT

length: 12
size: -
V: TRBV6-5
J: TRBJ1-2
D: -
CDR3: CASSSRRYGYTF
DNA: TGTGCCAGCAGTTCCCGGCGGTATGGCTACACCTTC

length: 14
size: many
V: TRBV13
J: TRBJ1-3
D: -
CDR3: CASSRQSSGNTIYF
DNA: TGTGCCAGCAGCAGACAGTCCTCTGGAAACACCATATATTTT

length: 14
size: many
V: TRBV5-1
J: TRBJ2-5
D: TRBD1
CDR3: CASRTGTGDETQYF
DNA: TGCGCCAGCAGAACCGGGACAGGGGATGAGACCCAGTACTTC

length: 12
size: many
V: TRBV3-1
J: TRBJ2-5
D: -
CDR3: CASSHPPETQYF
DNA: TGTGCCAGCAGCCACCCCCCGGAGACCCAGTACTTC

length: 13
size: many
V: TRBV6-5
J: TRBJ2-7
D: TRBD1
CDR3: CASTGQGADEQYF
DNA: TGTGCCAGCACCGGACAGGGGGCTGATGAGCAGTACTTC

length: 12
size: few
V: TRBV19
J: TRBJ1-6
D: -
CDR3: CATHPLNSPLHF
DNA: TGTGCCACCCACCCTCTTAATTCACCCCTCCACTTT

length: 15
size: many
V: TRBV6-1
J: TRBJ1-5
D: -
CDR3: CASGGRIEGNQPQHF
DNA: TGTGCCAGCGGGGGGCGAATTGAGGGCAATCAGCCCCAGCATTTT